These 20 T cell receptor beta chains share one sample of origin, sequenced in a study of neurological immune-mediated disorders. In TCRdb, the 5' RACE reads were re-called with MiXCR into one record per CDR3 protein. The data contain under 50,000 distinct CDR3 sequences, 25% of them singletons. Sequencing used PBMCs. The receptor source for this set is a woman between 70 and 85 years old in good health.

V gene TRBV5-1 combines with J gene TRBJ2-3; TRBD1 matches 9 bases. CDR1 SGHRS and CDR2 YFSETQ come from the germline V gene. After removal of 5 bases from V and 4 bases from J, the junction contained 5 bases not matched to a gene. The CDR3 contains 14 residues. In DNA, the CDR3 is TGCGCCAGCAGAAATACAGGGGGCCCAGATACGCAGTATTTT. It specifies CASRNTGGPDTQYF. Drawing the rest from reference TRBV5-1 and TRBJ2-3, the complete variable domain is KAGVTQTPRYLIKTRGQQVTLSCSPISGHRSVSWYQQTPGQGLQFLFEYFSETQRNKGNFPGRFSGRQFSNSRSEMNVSTLELGDSALYLCASRNTGGPDTQYFGPGTRLTVL.

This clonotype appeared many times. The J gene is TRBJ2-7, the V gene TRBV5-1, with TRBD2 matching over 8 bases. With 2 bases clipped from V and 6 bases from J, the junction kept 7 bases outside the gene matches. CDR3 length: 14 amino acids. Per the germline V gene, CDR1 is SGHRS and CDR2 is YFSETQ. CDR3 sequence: CASSLNSGSGEQYF. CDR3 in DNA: TGCGCCAGCAGCTTAAACAGCGGGAGCGGCGAGCAGTACTTC.

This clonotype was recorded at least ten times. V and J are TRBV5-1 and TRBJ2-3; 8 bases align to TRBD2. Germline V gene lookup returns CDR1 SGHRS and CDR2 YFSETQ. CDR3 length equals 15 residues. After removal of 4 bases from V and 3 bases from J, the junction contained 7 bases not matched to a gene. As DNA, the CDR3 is TGCGCCAGCAGCCGTGAAGCGGGAGTAACAGATACGCAGTATTTT. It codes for CASSREAGVTDTQYF. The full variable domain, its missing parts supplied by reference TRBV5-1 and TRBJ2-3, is KAGVTQTPRYLIKTRGQQVTLSCSPISGHRSVSWYQQTPGQGLQFLFEYFSETQRNKGNFPGRFSGRQFSNSRSEMNVSTLELGDSALYLCASSREAGVTDTQYFGPGTRLTVL.

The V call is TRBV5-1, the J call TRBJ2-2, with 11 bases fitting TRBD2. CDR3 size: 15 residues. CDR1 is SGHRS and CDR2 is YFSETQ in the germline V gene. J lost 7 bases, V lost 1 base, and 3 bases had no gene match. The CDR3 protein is CASSLTTSGVGELFF. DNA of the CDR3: TGCGCCAGCAGCTTGACGACTAGCGGGGTCGGGGAGCTGTTTTTT. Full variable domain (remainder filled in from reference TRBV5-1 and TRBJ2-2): KAGVTQTPRYLIKTRGQQVTLSCSPISGHRSVSWYQQTPGQGLQFLFEYFSETQRNKGNFPGRFSGRQFSNSRSEMNVSTLELGDSALYLCASSLTTSGVGELFFGEGSRLTVL.

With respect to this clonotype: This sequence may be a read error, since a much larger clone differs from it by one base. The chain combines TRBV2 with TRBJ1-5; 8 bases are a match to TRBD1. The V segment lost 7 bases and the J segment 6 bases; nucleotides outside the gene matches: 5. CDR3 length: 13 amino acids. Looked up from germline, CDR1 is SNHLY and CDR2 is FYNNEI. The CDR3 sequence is CASTRGPGQPQHF. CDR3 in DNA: TGTGCCAGCACCAGGGGGCCGGGTCAGCCCCAGCATTTT.

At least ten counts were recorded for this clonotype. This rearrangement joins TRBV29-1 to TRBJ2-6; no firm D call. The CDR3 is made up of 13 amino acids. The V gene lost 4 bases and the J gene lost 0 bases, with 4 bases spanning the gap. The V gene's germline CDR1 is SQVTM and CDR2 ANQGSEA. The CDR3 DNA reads TGCAGCGTTGGGTTCTCTGGGGCCAACGTCCTGACTTTC. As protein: CSVGFSGANVLTF.

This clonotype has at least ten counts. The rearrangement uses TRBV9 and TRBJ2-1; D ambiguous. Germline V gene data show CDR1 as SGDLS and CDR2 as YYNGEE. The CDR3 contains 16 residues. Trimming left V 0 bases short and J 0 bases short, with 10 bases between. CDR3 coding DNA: TGTGCCAGCAGCGTAGGAATGACGAGCTCCTACAATGAGCAGTTCTTC. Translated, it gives CASSVGMTSSYNEQFF.

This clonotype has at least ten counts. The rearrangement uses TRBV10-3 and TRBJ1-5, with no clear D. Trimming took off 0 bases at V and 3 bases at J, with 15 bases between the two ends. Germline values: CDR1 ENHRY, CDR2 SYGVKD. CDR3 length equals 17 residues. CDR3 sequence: CAISESGGPDPNQPQHF. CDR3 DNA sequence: TGTGCCATCAGTGAGTCAGGAGGACCCGATCCCAATCAGCCCCAGCATTTT.

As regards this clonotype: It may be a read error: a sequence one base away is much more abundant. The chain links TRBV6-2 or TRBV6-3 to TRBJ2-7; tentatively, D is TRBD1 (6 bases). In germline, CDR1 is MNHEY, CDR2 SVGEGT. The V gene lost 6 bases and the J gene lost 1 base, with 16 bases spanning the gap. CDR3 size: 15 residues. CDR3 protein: CASRQQGSRSYEQYF. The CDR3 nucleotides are TGTGCCAGCAGACAACAGGGATCGAGGTCCTACGAGCAGTACTTC.

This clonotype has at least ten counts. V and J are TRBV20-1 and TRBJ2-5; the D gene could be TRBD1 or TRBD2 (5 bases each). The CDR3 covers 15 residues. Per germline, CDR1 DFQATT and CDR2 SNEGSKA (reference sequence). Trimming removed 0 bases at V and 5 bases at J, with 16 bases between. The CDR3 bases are TGCAGTGCTAGAGACCCCCGGGGCAGAGGGGAGACCCAGTACTTC. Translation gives CSARDPRGRGETQYF.

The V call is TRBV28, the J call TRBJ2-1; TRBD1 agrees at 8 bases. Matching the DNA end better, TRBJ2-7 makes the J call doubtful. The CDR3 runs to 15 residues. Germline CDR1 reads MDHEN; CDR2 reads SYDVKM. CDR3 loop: CASRQDRASSYEQYF. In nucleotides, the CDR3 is TGTGCCAGCAGACAGGACAGGGCCAGCTCCTACGAGCAGTACTTC.

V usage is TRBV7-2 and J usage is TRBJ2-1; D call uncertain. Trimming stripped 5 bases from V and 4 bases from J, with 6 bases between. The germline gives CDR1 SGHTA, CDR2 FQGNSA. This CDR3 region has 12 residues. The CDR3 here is CASSQVYNEQFF. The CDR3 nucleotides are TGTGCCAGCAGCCAGGTATACAATGAGCAGTTCTTC.

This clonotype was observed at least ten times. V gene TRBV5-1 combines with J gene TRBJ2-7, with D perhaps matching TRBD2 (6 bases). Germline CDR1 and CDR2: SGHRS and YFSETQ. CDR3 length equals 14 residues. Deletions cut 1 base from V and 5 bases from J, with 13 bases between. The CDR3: CASSLIGGRHEQYF. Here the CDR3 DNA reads TGCGCCAGCAGCTTGATAGGAGGGAGGCACGAGCAGTACTTC.

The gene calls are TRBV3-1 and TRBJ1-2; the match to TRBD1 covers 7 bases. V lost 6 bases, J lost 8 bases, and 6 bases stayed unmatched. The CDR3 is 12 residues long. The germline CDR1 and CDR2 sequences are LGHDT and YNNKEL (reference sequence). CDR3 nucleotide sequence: TGTGCCAGCAGTACAGGGGTTGGCGGCTACACCTTC. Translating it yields CASSTGVGGYTF. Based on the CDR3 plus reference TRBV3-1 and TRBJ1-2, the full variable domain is DTAVSQTPKYLVTQMGNDKSIKCEQNLGHDTMYWYKQDSKKFLKIMFSYNNKELIINETVPNRFSPKSPDKAHLNLHINSLELGDSAVYFCASSTGVGGYTFGSGTRLTVV.

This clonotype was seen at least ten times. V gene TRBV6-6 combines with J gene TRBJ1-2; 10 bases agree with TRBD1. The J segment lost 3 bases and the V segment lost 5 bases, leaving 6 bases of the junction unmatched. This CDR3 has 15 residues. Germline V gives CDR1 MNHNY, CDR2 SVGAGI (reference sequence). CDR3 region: CASSDLTGGYYGYTF. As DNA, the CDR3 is TGTGCCAGCAGTGACTTGACAGGGGGCTACTATGGCTACACCTTC.

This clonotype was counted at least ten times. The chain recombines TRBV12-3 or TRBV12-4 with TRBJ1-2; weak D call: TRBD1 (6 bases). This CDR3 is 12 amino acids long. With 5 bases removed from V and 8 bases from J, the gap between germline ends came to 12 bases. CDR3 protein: CASSPQGLGYTF. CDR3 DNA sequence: TGTGCCAGCAGTCCACAGGGCCTCGGCTACACCTTC.

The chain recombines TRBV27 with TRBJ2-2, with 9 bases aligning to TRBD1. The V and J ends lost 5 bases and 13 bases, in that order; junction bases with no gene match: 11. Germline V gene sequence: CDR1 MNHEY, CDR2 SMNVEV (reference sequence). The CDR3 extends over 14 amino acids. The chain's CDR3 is CASSEQGALWGLFF. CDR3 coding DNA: TGTGCCAGCAGTGAACAGGGGGCTCTCTGGGGGCTGTTTTTT.

CDR3 coding DNA: TGTGCCACCAGTACCGGGGGCAGGGAAAAACTGTTTTTT. Protein product: CATSTGGREKLFF. V is TRBV15 and J is TRBJ1-4, with D maybe TRBD1 (6 bases). V dropped 6 bases and J dropped 8 bases, with 13 bases sitting between them. The germline V gene has CDR1 LNHNV and CDR2 YYDKDF (reference sequence). There are 13 residues in the CDR3.

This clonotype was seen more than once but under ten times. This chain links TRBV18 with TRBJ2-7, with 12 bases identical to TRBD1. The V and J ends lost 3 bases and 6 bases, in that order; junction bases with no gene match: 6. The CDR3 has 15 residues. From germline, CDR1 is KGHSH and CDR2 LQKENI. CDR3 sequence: CASSPPGQGAGEQYF. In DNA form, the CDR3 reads TGTGCCAGCTCACCGCCGGGACAGGGGGCAGGCGAGCAGTACTTC.

CDR3 nucleotide sequence: TGTGCCAGCAGTCTGGGGGGCCAAGAGACCCAGTACTTC. Residues: CASSLGGQETQYF. The rearrangement uses TRBV7-6 and TRBJ2-5, with a weak D call TRBD2 (6 bases). V lost 6 bases, J lost 1 base, and 9 bases lay in between. Germline V lookup: CDR1 SGHVS, CDR2 FNYEAQ. The CDR3 loop spans 13 amino acids.